Presented here are 13 T cell receptor beta chains from one specimen sequenced in a study of blood T cells in healthy people across ages. A second PCR of 7 to 11 cycles used a sample-barcoded 5' primer and a J-beta primer mix. TCRdb analysed the 5' RACE reads with MiXCR anew, one entry per CDR3 protein. The sample shows 2 million or so distinct CDR3 sequences, around half of them seen only once. Sequencing was performed on blood. These receptors came from a woman aged 40 to 55 in good health.

The chain combines TRBV14 with TRBJ1-3; D ambiguous. The CDR3 totals 14 residues. The germline gives CDR1 SGHDN, CDR2 FVKESK. Trimming pared 2 bases from V and 3 bases from J, leaving 8 bases between. Here the CDR3 DNA reads TGTGCCAGCAGCCAATGGCAGGATGGAAACACCATATATTTT. Amino acid sequence: CASSQWQDGNTIYF.

V and J are TRBV29-1 and TRBJ2-7, with 7 bases matching TRBD2. This CDR3 is 12 amino acids long. V dropped 4 bases and J dropped 6; count of bases not matched to a gene: 6. Germline loops: CDR1 SQVTM, CDR2 ANQGSEA. The CDR3 is CSVVAGVSEQYF. In nucleotides, the CDR3 is TGCAGCGTTGTCGCGGGAGTTTCCGAGCAGTACTTC.

The V call is TRBV20-1, the J call TRBJ1-1; 7 bases are shared with TRBD1. Germline values: CDR1 DFQATT, CDR2 SNEGSKA (reference sequence). CDR3 length: 14 amino acids. Trimming cost V 5 bases and J 6 bases; bases outside gene matches: 12. In DNA form, the CDR3 reads TGCAGTGCTTCCCTTTCACAGGGGAAGTCTGAAGCTTTCTTT. Amino acid sequence: CSASLSQGKSEAFF.

The chain is built from TRBV29-1 and TRBJ2-1; 7 bases are shared with TRBD1. This CDR3 is 12 amino acids long. Losses at the gene ends were 4 bases for V and 10 bases for J; bases not matched to a gene: 7. Looked up from germline, CDR1 is SQVTM and CDR2 is ANQGSEA. CDR3 sequence reads: CSVASTGREQFF. The CDR3 nucleotides read TGCAGCGTTGCGTCGACAGGGCGAGAGCAGTTCTTC.

The chain couples TRBV12-3 or TRBV12-4 to TRBJ2-1, with D tentatively TRBD1 or TRBD2 (6 bases each). Trimming pared 5 bases from V and 15 bases from J, leaving 20 bases between. CDR3 length equals 13 residues. The CDR3 loop is CASSALGGGCRFF. Here the CDR3 DNA reads TGTGCCAGCAGTGCCCTCGGGGGCGGGTGTCGGTTCTTC.

V is TRBV21-1 and J is TRBJ1-2. TRBV21-1 is a recognized pseudogene. The CDR3 is 16 residues long. The CDR3: CASSKERSANYYGYTF. The CDR3 DNA sequence: TGTGCCAGCAGCAAAGAGCGGTCGGCAAACTACTATGGCTACACCTTC.

This clonotype was found a few times. The chain joins TRBV6-4 to TRBJ1-6; D possibly corresponds to TRBD1 (5 bases). V lost 0 bases to trimming and J lost 7 bases, with 7 bases between them. Germline values: CDR1 MRHNA, CDR2 SNTAGT. This CDR3 is 14 amino acids long. DNA for the CDR3: TGTGCCAGCAGTGACTCGGGGGGGAATTCACCCCTCCACTTT. Its translation is CASSDSGGNSPLHF.

The chain uses TRBV10-3 and TRBJ2-3, with 11 bases that match TRBD2. The germline V gene has CDR1 ENHRY and CDR2 SYGVKD. V was clipped by 0 bases and J by 2 bases; unmatched bases: 7. This CDR3 is 18 amino acids long. The CDR3 DNA reads TGTGCCATCAGTGAGTCGATGACACTAGCGGGGGCCACAGATACGCAGTATTTT. It codes for CAISESMTLAGATDTQYF.

This clonotype was found a few times. The chain joins TRBV7-2 to TRBJ2-7; 7 nucleotides match TRBD2. Germline loops: CDR1 SGHTA, CDR2 FQGNSA. V gave up 2 bases and J gave up 2 bases; unmatched junction bases: 6. The CDR3 extends over 15 amino acids. The CDR3 region is CASSLTSGVPYEQYF. The CDR3 DNA follows: TGTGCCAGCAGCTTAACGAGCGGGGTCCCCTACGAGCAGTACTTC. Combining the CDR3 with reference TRBV7-2 and TRBJ2-7 gives the whole variable domain GAGVSQSPSNKVTEKGKDVELRCDPISGHTALYWYRQSLGQGLEFLIYFQGNSAPDKSGLPSDRFSAERTGGSVSTLTIQRTQQEDSAVYLCASSLTSGVPYEQYFGPGTRLTVT.

The V and J genes are TRBV6-2 or TRBV6-3 and TRBJ2-1; D is ambiguous. The CDR3 contains 13 residues. Germline lookup yields CDR1 MNHEY and CDR2 SVGEGT. V was shortened by 0 bases and J by 7 bases, with 7 bases between the two germline ends. CDR3 in DNA: TGTGCCAGCAGTTACTCGTCCGAGAATGAGCAGTTCTTC. Translation: CASSYSSENEQFF.

This clonotype was detected ten times or more. The J gene is TRBJ2-5, the V gene TRBV7-2; D not resolved. Per the germline V gene, CDR1 is SGHTA and CDR2 is FQGNSA. Trimming pared 0 bases from V and 1 base from J, leaving 3 bases between. This CDR3 is 13 amino acids long. CDR3 nucleotide sequence: TGTGCCAGCAGCTTAGCCCCCCAAGAGACCCAGTACTTC. Encoded protein: CASSLAPQETQYF.

The CDR3 protein is CASGRGTYNEQFF. In DNA, the CDR3 is TGTGCCAGCGGCCGGGGGACGTATAATGAGCAGTTCTTC. The chain carries TRBV7-9 and TRBJ2-1, with D tentatively TRBD2 (6 bases). This CDR3 spans 13 amino acids. Trimming took 8 bases from V and 7 from J, leaving 15 bases between them. The germline V gene encodes CDR1 SEHNR and CDR2 FQNEAQ (reference sequence). The whole variable domain, remainder taken from reference TRBV7-9 and TRBJ2-1, is DTGVSQNPRHKITKRGQNVTFRCDPISEHNRLYWYRQTLGQGPEFLTYFQNEAQLEKSRLLSDRFSAERPKGSFSTLEIQRTEQGDSAMYLCASGRGTYNEQFFGPGTRLTVL.

This clonotype was observed many times. The chain is built from TRBV20-1 and TRBJ2-4, with D tentatively TRBD2 (6 bases). Between the trimmed V and J ends, which lost 2 bases and 13 bases, there was a span of 12 bases. This CDR3 has 11 residues. Germline CDR1 reads DFQATT; CDR2 reads SNEGSKA (reference sequence). The CDR3 protein is CSARRGTEQYF. CDR3 DNA sequence: TGCAGTGCTAGAAGAGGGACTGAGCAGTACTTC.